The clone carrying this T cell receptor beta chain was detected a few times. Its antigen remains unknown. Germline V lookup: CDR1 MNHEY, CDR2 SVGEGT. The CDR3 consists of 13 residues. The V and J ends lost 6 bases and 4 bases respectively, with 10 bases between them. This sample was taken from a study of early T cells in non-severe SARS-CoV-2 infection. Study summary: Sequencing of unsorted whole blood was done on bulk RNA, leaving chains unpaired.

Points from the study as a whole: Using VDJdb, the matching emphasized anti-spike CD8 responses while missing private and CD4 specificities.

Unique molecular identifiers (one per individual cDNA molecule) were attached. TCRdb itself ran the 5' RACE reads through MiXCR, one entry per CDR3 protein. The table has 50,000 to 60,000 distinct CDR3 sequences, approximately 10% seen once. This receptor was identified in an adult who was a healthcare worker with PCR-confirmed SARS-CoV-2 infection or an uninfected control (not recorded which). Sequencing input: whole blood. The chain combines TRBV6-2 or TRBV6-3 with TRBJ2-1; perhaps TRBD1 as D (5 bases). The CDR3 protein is CASRGRGYNEQFF. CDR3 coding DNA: TGTGCCAGCAGGGGTAGGGGATACAATGAGCAGTTCTTC.